This entry concerns a single T cell receptor beta chain. These data originate in a study of blood T cell repertoires in COVID-19. Repertoires were generated with immunoSEQ multiplex PCR, while TCRdb's copy carries only in-frame clones and drops some. The table shows about 370,000 clones, with more than 80% occurring only once. Losses at the gene ends were 5 bases for V and 9 bases for J; bases not matched to a gene: 4. Per germline, CDR1 SGHDT and CDR2 YYEEEE. There are 13 residues in the CDR3. Sample: PBMCs or T cells enriched from blood (not recorded which). The receptor was isolated from a man aged 18 to 35 who had recovered from COVID-19. This chain links TRBV5-6 with TRBJ1-6; TRBD1 aligns across 8 bases. The CDR3 DNA reads as TGTGCCAGCAGGAAAGACAGGGGTTCACCCCTCCACTTT. The encoded protein is CASRKDRGSPLHF.